This T cell receptor beta chain was retrieved from a study of T cells in localized non-small cell lung cancer. Study-level points and caveats: Maximal T cell clonality occurred in uninvolved adjacent lung, with tumor ranking below it. The study detected a median around 50 of the top 100 tumor clones in adjacent lung. Heterogeneity stays possible, as sequencing covered only one tumor region.

Concerning this clone itself: Antigen specificity is unknown.

Assay used: immunoSEQ multiplex PCR; TCRdb lists only in-frame clones, some missing. The sample consists of about 52,000 clones, around 90% of them appearing once. From germline, CDR1 is MGHDK and CDR2 SYGVNS. Trimming stripped 1 base from V and 1 base from J, with 13 bases between. The CDR3 extends over 17 amino acids. The chain has TRBV25-1 and TRBJ2-2; D unclear. The input for sequencing was PBMCs, taken before any cancer treatment. The source of this sequence is a female donor with stage II lung adenocarcinoma. The CDR3 sequence is CASSESRIDKNTGELFF. CDR3 DNA: TGTGCCAGCAGTGAATCCCGAATCGACAAGAACACCGGGGAGCTGTTTTTT.